The 22 T cell receptor beta chains listed next were all sequenced from one sample in a study of blood T cells in healthy people across ages (dated by TCRdb to the mid-2010s). Libraries came from 5' RACE. Sequencing took place on an Illumina HiSeq 2500. The second PCR ran for roughly 6 to 11 cycles and used a J-beta primer mix along with a sample-barcoded 5' primer. TCRdb reprocessed the public reads (quality trimming at Q25 with fastp, clone calling with MiXCR) and kept in-frame beta chains. Rows are combined by CDR3 protein, so each entry shows the most common genes and DNA. The sample table holds about 1.5 million distinct CDR3 sequences, of which approximately 38% were seen once. The ten top clones hold approximately 7.9% of the sample. Sequencing was carried out using blood. The receptors shown here come from a woman aged 18-35 years in good health.

The CDR3 spells CASSRGGTGLNEQFF. The CDR3 coding sequence is TGTGCCAGCAGTCGGGGAGGGACAGGGTTGAATGAGCAGTTCTTC. The chain has TRBV6-6 and TRBJ2-1; 9 bases are a match to TRBD1. CDR1 MNHNY and CDR2 SVGAGI come from the germline V gene (reference sequence). Trimming removed 5 bases from V and 7 bases from J; junction bases left unmatched: 9. CDR3 length equals 15 residues.

The chain joins TRBV3-1 to TRBJ2-6; D might be TRBD2 (5 bases). The CDR3 covers 15 residues. The V gene's germline CDR1 is LGHDT and CDR2 YNNKEL (reference sequence). V was trimmed by 4 bases and J by 3 bases, leaving 10 bases between them. In nucleotides, the CDR3 is TGTGCCAGCAGCCCCGCCGAGGGTGGGGCCAACGTCCTGACTTTC. Its translation: CASSPAEGGANVLTF.

The table lists this clonotype with a few counts. The chain is built from TRBV20-1 and TRBJ1-2; no firm D call. The CDR3 runs to 13 residues. The V end lost 2 bases, the J end lost 7 bases, and 14 bases lay between the germline ends. Germline V gives CDR1 DFQATT, CDR2 SNEGSKA (reference sequence). The CDR3 spells CSARHQTIVGYTF. The CDR3 bases are TGCAGTGCTAGACATCAGACCATAGTTGGCTACACCTTC.

The DNA for the CDR3 is TGTGCCAGCAGCCCTCCCTCCGGGTATGAGCAGTTCTTC. Its translation: CASSPPSGYEQFF. V is TRBV3-1 and J is TRBJ2-1; no clear D gene. The CDR3 runs to 13 residues. With 4 bases removed from V and 8 bases from J, the gap between germline ends came to 12 bases. CDR1 and CDR2 (germline): LGHDT, YNNKEL (reference sequence).

This clonotype occurred a few times. The gene calls are TRBV29-1 and TRBJ2-1; D remains ambiguous. The CDR3 consists of 12 residues. The V end was cut by 0 bases, the J end by 5 bases, with 5 bases between. Germline lookup yields CDR1 SQVTM and CDR2 ANQGSEA. CDR3 DNA: TGCAGCGTTGAAGATGAGCACAATGAGCAGTTCTTC. This codes for CSVEDEHNEQFF.

In this sample, this clonotype turned up many times. The genes are TRBV15 and TRBJ2-7; D not certain. The germline gives CDR1 LNHNV, CDR2 YYDKDF (reference sequence). V lost 0 bases, J lost 4 bases, and 7 bases lay in between. This CDR3 contains 13 residues. This CDR3 reads CATSRDPGYEQYF. The CDR3 DNA is TGTGCCACCAGCAGAGATCCGGGTTACGAGCAGTACTTC.

The chain combines TRBV7-8 with TRBJ2-1; TRBD1 is a possible D gene (6 bases). Germline V gives CDR1 SGHVS, CDR2 FQNEAQ. Deletions cut 4 bases from V and 9 bases from J, with 25 bases between. The CDR3 is 17 amino acids. In DNA form, the CDR3 reads TGTGCCAGCAGCTCACCTGGGACACCCCGGGACAACGCTGAGCAGTTCTTC. This gives the protein CASSSPGTPRDNAEQFF.

Concerning this clonotype: A much larger clone lies a single base off, so this may be a read error. The chain couples TRBV5-1 to TRBJ2-1; 9 nucleotides align to TRBD2. Germline V gene sequence: CDR1 SGHRS, CDR2 YFSETQ. The CDR3 has 14 residues. CDR3 in DNA: TGCGCCAGCAGCGGGGGGACTAGCTACAATGGGCAGTTCTTC. Amino acids: CASSGGTSYNGQFF.

There are a few counts of this clonotype. This chain links TRBV20-1 with TRBJ2-1, with unresolved D. The V gene's germline CDR1 is DFQATT and CDR2 SNEGSKA (reference sequence). This CDR3 contains 10 residues. V was pared by 7 bases and J by 4 bases, with 5 bases between. CDR3 in DNA: TGCAGTGGCGAGTACAATGAGCAGTTCTTC. Protein: CSGEYNEQFF.

This clonotype has a handful of counts. V and J are TRBV28 and TRBJ2-7, with 8 bases that match TRBD2. Germline CDR1 and CDR2: MDHEN and SYDVKM. With V trimmed by 4 bases and J by 3 bases, 17 bases remained unmatched. CDR3 size: 18 residues. The CDR3 coding sequence is TGTGCCAGCAGTTCCCCAACCCCGGGGGGGCGGGAATACTACGAGCAGTACTTC. It codes for CASSSPTPGGREYYEQYF.

Here the CDR3 DNA reads TGCAGTGCTCGTTCTAGCGGGAGTATTGAAGAGACCCAGTACTTC. Protein: CSARSSGSIEETQYF. V gene TRBV20-1 combines with J gene TRBJ2-5; 10 bases line up with TRBD2. The CDR3 runs 15 residues. With 5 bases clipped from V and 3 bases from J, the junction kept 9 bases outside the gene matches. The germline V gene has CDR1 DFQATT and CDR2 SNEGSKA (reference sequence).

The chain's CDR3 is CASRSPTGELFF. CDR3 in DNA: TGTGCCAGTCGTAGCCCCACCGGGGAGCTGTTTTTT. This chain connects TRBV9 to TRBJ2-2, with D hard to call. V lost 8 bases, J lost 4 bases, and 9 bases lay in between. CDR3 length equals 12 residues. Per the germline V gene, CDR1 is SGDLS and CDR2 is YYNGEE.

The chain joins TRBV3-1 to TRBJ2-7; no reliable D call. The V and J ends lost 3 bases and 3 bases respectively, with 27 bases between them. This CDR3 has 19 amino acids. Germline V gene sequence: CDR1 LGHDT, CDR2 YNNKEL (reference sequence). CDR3 amino acids: CASSQPPDDQLGFDYEQYF. The DNA for the CDR3 is TGTGCCAGCAGCCAGCCACCGGATGATCAGTTGGGGTTCGACTACGAGCAGTACTTC.

This clonotype was observed at least ten times. The rearrangement links TRBV20-1 to TRBJ2-1; tentative D call: TRBD1 (6 bases). CDR1 is DFQATT, CDR2 SNEGSKA, per germline (reference sequence). V was pared by 2 bases and J by 1 base, with 6 bases between. CDR3 length: 13 residues. CDR3 DNA: TGCAGTGCTAGAACAGGGTCCTACAATGAGCAGTTCTTC. Its translation is CSARTGSYNEQFF.

This sequence joins TRBV27 and TRBJ2-1, with 8 bases matching TRBD1. From germline, CDR1 is MNHEY and CDR2 SMNVEV (reference sequence). The CDR3 totals 15 residues. With 6 bases clipped from V and 6 bases from J, the junction kept 10 bases outside the gene matches. CDR3 sequence reads: CASSPTGVSTNEQFF. DNA of the CDR3: TGTGCCAGCAGCCCGACAGGGGTTAGTACCAATGAGCAGTTCTTC.

J is TRBJ2-7 and V is TRBV6-6; maybe TRBD2 (5 bases). Judging by the DNA end, TRBJ2-5 fits better; the J call may be wrong. The CDR3 runs 15 residues. Germline V gives CDR1 MNHNY, CDR2 SVGAGI (reference sequence). CDR3 coding DNA: TGTGCCAGCAGTTGGGGTCTGCGGGCGGAAGAGACCCAGTACTTC. Translated: CASSWGLRAEETQYF.

The chain carries TRBV28 and TRBJ2-3; 10 nucleotides agree with TRBD2. Germline loops: CDR1 MDHEN, CDR2 SYDVKM. The trim removed 1 base at V and 2 bases at J, leaving 15 bases unmatched. CDR3 size: 20 residues. The CDR3 spells CASSLLAVTSGTLPTDTQYF. CDR3 sequence (DNA): TGTGCCAGCAGTTTATTAGCGGTAACTAGCGGGACGTTACCCACAGATACGCAGTATTTT. The entire variable domain, with the rest obtained from reference TRBV28 and TRBJ2-3, is as follows: DVKVTQSSRYLVKRTGEKVFLECVQDMDHENMFWYRQDPGLGLRLIYFSYDVKMKEKGDIPEGYSVSREKKERFSLILESASTNQTSMYLCASSLLAVTSGTLPTDTQYFGPGTRLTVL.

This clonotype has more than one count but fewer than ten. The chain has TRBV7-2 and TRBJ2-1, with TRBD2 matching 9 bases. The CDR3 extends over 16 amino acids. V lost 6 bases to trimming and J lost 4 bases; unmatched junction nucleotides: 10. Germline CDR1 SGHTA, CDR2 FQGNSA. The CDR3 DNA reads TGTGCCAGCAGTCGGAATAGCGGGGGTTTTTACAATGAGCAGTTCTTC. It translates to CASSRNSGGFYNEQFF.

This clonotype was detected only once. This sequence joins TRBV5-8 and TRBJ2-5; 12 bases line up with TRBD2. J lost 11 bases, V lost 2 bases, and 16 bases had no gene match. From germline, CDR1 is SGHTS and CDR2 YDEGEE. This CDR3 is built from 17 residues. The CDR3 loop is CASSLELAGGSHNEQYF. The DNA for the CDR3 is TGTGCCAGCAGCTTAGAGCTAGCGGGAGGGTCCCACAATGAGCAGTACTTC.

This clonotype was counted only a few times. The chain joins TRBV20-1 to TRBJ1-2; D may be TRBD1 (6 bases). The CDR3 is 14 residues long. Per germline, CDR1 DFQATT and CDR2 SNEGSKA (reference sequence). The V end lost 4 bases, the J end lost 1 base, and 13 bases lay between the germline ends. CDR3 sequence: CSAKGGNFNYGYTF. CDR3 nucleotide sequence: TGCAGTGCTAAGGGGGGGAACTTTAACTATGGCTACACCTTC.

This clonotype was counted a few times. This sequence joins TRBV20-1 and TRBJ1-1; possibly TRBD1 for D (6 bases). The germline CDR1 and CDR2 sequences are DFQATT and SNEGSKA (reference sequence). V dropped 0 bases and J dropped 1 base, with 12 bases sitting between them. This CDR3 spans 15 amino acids. The CDR3, as DNA: TGCAGTGCTAGAGATGCAGGGGCAACGAACACTGAAGCTTTCTTT. Protein: CSARDAGATNTEAFF.

V is TRBV10-3 and J is TRBJ1-2; D ambiguous. The CDR3 is 14 amino acids. V was pared by 3 bases and J by 3 bases, with 11 bases between. CDR1 is ENHRY and CDR2 is SYGVKD in the germline V gene. In nucleotides, the CDR3 is TGTGCCATCAGTGATTCGGGTTCTCACTATGGCTACACCTTC. Its protein is CAISDSGSHYGYTF.